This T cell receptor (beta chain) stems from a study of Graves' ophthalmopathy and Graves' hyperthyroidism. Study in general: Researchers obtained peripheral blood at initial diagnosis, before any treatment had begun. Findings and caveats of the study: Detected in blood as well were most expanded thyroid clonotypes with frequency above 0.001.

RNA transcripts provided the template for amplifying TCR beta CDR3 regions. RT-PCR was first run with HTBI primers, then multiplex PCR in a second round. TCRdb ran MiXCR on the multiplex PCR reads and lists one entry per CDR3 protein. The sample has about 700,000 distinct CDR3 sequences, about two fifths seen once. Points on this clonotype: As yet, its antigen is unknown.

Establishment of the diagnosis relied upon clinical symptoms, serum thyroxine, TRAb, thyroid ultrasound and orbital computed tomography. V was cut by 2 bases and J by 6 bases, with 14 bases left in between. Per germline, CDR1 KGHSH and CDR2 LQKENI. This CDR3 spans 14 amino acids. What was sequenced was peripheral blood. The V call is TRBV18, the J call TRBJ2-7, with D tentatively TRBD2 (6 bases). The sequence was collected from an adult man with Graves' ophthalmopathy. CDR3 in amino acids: CASSPNLGGSEQYF. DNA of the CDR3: TGTGCCAGCTCACCAAACCTCGGAGGGTCCGAGCAGTACTTC.